The T cell receptor beta chain described here comes from a study of blood T cell repertoires in COVID-19. The assay was immunoSEQ multiplex PCR, and TCRdb's table has in-frame clones only and misses some. The top ten hold 1% of the sample, which has fewer than 350,000 clones, 88% seen once. Categorization into cohorts depended on clinical history that participants reported. With regard to this clone: Additional DNA sequences in this sample encode the identical CDR3.

CDR1 and CDR2 (germline): MDHEN, SYDVKM. V lost 7 bases to trimming and J lost 5 bases, with 14 bases between them. The CDR3 spans 13 residues. The source material was PBMCs or T cells enriched from blood (not recorded which). The TCR originated in a woman younger than 45 who had been exposed to COVID-19. The genes are TRBV28 and TRBJ1-2; D possibly corresponds to TRBD1 (6 bases). The CDR3 here is CASTPQGSYGYTF. The CDR3 DNA is TGTGCCAGCACCCCGCAGGGGTCTTATGGCTACACCTTC.